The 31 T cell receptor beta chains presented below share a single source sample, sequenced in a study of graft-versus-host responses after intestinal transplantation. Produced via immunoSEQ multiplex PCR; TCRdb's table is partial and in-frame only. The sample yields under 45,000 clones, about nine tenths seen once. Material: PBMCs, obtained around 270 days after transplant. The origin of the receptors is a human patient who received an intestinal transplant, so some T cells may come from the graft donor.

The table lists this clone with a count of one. CDR3 in DNA: TGTGCCAGCAGCGCTGGACAGGGTAACTATGGCTACACCTTC. This sequence encodes CASSAGQGNYGYTF. The chain combines TRBV4-2 with TRBJ1-2, with 8 bases lining up with TRBD1. After removal of 5 bases from V and 1 base from J, the junction contained 3 bases not matched to a gene. Per germline, CDR1 LGHNA and CDR2 YNFKEQ. This CDR3 comprises 14 residues.

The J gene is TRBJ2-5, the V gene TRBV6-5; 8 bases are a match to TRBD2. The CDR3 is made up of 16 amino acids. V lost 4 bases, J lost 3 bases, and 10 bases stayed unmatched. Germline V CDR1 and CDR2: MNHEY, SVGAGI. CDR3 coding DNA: TGTGCCAGCAGTTCCCCGGGGAGAGCGGGGGAAGAGACCCAGTACTTC. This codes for CASSSPGRAGEETQYF.

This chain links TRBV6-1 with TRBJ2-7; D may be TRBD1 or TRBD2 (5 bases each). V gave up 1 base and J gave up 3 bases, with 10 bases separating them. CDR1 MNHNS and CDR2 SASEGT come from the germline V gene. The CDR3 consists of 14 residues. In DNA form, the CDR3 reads TGTGCCAGCAGTGAAGGTGGGACGGTCTACGAGCAGTACTTC. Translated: CASSEGGTVYEQYF.

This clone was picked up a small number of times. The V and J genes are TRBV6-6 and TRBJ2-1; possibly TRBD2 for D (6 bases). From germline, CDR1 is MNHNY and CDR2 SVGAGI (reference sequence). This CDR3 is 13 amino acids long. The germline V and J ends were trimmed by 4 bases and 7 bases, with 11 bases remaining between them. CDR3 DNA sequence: TGTGCCAGCAGTTCCGGACTAATAAATGAGCAGTTCTTC. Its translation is CASSSGLINEQFF.

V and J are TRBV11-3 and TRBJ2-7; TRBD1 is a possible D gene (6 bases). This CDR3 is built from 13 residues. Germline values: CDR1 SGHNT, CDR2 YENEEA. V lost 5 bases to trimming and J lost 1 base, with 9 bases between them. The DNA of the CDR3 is TGTGCCAGCAGCCCGAGGGGGTCCTACGAGCAGTACTTC. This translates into CASSPRGSYEQYF. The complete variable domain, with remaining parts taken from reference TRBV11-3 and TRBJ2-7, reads EAGVVQSPRYKIIEKKQPVAFWCNPISGHNTLYWYLQNLGQGPELLIRYENEEAVDDSQLPKDRFSAERLKGVDSTLKIQPAELGDSAVYLCASSPRGSYEQYFGPGTRLTVT.

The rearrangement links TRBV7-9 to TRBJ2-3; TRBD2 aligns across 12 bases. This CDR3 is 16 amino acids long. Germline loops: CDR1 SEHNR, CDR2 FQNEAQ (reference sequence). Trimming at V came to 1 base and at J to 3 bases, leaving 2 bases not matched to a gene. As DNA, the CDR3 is TGTGCCAGCAGCTTAGGGACTAGCGGGGTGACAGATACGCAGTATTTT. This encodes CASSLGTSGVTDTQYF.

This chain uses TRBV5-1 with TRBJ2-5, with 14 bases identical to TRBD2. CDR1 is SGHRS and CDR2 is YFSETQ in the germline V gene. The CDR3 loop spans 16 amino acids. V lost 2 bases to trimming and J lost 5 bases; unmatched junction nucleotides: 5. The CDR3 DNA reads TGCGCCAGCAGCTTAAGACTAGCGGGGGGGCCCGAGACCCAGTACTTC. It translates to CASSLRLAGGPETQYF.

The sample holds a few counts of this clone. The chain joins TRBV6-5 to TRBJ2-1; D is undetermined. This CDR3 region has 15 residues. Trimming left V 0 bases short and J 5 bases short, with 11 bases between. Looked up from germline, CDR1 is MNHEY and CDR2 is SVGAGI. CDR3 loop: CASSYSMVGDNEQFF. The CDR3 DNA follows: TGTGCCAGCAGTTACTCGATGGTTGGAGACAATGAGCAGTTCTTC.

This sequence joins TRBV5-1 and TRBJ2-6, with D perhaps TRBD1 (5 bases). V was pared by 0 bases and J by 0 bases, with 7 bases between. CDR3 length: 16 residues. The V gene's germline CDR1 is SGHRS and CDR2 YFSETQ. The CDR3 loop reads CASSLGQGSGANVLTF. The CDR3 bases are TGCGCCAGCAGCTTGGGTCAGGGCTCTGGGGCCAACGTCCTGACTTTC.

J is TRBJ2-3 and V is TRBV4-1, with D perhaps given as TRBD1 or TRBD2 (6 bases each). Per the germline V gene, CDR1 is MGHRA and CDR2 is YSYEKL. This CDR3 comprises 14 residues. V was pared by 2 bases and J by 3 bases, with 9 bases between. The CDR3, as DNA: TGCGCCAGCAGCCAATGGGGGGCGACAGATACGCAGTATTTT. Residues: CASSQWGATDTQYF.

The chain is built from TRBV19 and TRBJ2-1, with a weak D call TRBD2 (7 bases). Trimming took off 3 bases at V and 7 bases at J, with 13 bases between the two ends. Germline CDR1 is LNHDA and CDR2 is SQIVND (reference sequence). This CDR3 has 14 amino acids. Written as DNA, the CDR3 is TGTGCCAGTAGTATCAACGGGGGGCATAATGAGCAGTTCTTC. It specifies CASSINGGHNEQFF.

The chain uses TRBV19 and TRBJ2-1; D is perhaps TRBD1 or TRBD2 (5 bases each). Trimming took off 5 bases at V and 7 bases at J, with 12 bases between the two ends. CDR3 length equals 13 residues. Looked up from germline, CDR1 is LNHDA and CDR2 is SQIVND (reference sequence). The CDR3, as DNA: TGTGCCAGTAGTCCGATGGGGGTTAATGAGCAGTTCTTC. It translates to CASSPMGVNEQFF.

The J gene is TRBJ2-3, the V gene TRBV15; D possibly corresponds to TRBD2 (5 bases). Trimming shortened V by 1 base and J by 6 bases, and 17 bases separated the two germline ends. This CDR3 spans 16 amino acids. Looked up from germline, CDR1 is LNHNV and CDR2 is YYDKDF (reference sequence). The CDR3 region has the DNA TGTGCCACCAGCAGAGGAGGGCCCCAGGTTGCCGATACGCAGTATTTT. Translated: CATSRGGPQVADTQYF.

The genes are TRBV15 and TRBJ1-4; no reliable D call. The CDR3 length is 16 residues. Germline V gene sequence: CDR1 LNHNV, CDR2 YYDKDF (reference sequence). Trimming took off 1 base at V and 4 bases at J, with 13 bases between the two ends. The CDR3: CATSRAWSAYNEKLFF. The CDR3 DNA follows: TGTGCCACCAGCAGAGCCTGGTCGGCTTATAATGAAAAACTGTTTTTT.

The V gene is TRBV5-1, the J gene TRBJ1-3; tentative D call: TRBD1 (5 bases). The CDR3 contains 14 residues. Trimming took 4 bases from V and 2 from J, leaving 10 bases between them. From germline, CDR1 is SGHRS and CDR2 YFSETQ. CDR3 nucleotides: TGCGCCAGCAGCGAGGGGAACGCTGGAAACACCATATATTTT. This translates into CASSEGNAGNTIYF.

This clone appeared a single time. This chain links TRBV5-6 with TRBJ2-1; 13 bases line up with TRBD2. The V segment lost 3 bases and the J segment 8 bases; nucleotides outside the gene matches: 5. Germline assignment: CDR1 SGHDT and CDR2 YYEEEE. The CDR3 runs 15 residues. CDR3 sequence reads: CASSYGLAGAYEQFF. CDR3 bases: TGTGCCAGCAGCTACGGACTAGCGGGGGCGTATGAGCAGTTCTTC.

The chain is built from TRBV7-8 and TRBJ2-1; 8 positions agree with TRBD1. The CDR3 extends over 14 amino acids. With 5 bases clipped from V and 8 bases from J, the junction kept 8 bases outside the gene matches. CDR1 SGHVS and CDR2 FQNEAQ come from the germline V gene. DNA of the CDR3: TGTGCCAGCAGCCATCGACAGGGGTCAGATGAGCAGTTCTTC. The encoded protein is CASSHRQGSDEQFF.

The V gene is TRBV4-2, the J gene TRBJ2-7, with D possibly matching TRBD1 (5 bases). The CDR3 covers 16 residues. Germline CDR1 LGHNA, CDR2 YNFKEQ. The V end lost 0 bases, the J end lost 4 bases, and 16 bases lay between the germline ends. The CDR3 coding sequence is TGTGCCAGCAGCCAAGAGGTAGGGGCTCCGAAATACGAGCAGTACTTC. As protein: CASSQEVGAPKYEQYF.

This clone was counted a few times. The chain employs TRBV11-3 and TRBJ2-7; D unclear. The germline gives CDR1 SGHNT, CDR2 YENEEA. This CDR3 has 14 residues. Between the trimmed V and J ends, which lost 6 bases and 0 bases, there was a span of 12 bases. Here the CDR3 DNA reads TGTGCCAGCAGAGGGTCTACCCCCTCCTACGAGCAGTACTTC. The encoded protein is CASRGSTPSYEQYF.

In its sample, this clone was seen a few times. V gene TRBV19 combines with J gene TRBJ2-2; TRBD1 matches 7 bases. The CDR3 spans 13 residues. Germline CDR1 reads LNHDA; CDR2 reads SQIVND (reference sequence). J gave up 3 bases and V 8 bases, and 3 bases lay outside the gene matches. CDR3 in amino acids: CASSGTDTGELFF. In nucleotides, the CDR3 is TGTGCCAGTTCCGGGACAGACACCGGGGAGCTGTTTTTT.

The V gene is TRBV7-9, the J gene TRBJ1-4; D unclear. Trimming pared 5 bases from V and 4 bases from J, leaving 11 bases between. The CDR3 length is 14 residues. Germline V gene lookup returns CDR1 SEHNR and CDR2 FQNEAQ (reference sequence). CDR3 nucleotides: TGTGCCAGCAGCCAGGAAGGGAGTAATGAAAAACTGTTTTTT. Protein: CASSQEGSNEKLFF.

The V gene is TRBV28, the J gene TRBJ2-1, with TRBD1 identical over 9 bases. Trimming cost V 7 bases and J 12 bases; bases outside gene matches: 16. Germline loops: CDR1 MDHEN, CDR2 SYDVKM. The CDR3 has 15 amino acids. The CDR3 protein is CASNPGTGSRWAQFF. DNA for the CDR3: TGTGCCAGCAACCCCGGGACAGGGAGCCGCTGGGCGCAGTTCTTC.

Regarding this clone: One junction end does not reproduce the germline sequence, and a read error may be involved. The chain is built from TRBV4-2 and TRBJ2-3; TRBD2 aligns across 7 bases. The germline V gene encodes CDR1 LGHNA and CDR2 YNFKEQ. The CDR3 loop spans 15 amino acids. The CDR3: CVSSQSSGVLDTQYF. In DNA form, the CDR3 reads TGTGTCAGCAGCCAAAGCAGCGGGGTATTGGATACGCAGTATTTT.

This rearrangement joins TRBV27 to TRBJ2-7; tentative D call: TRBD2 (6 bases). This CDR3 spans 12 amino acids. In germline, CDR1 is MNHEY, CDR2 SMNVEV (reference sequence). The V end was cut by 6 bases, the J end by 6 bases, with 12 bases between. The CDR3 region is CASRTQGGEQYF. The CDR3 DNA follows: TGTGCCAGCAGGACCCAGGGAGGCGAGCAGTACTTC.

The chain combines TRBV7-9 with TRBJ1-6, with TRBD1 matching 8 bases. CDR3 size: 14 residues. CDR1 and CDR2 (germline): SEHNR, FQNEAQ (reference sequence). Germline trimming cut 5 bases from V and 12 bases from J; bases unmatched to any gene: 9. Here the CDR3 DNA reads TGTGCCAGCAGCACCGACAGGGGCTTACTACCCCTCCACTTT. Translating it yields CASSTDRGLLPLHF.

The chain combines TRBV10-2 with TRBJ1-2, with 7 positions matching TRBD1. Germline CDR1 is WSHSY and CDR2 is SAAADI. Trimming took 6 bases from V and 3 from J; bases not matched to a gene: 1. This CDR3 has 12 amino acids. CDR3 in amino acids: CASRGTDYGYTF. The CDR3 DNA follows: TGCGCCAGCAGAGGGACAGACTATGGCTACACCTTC.

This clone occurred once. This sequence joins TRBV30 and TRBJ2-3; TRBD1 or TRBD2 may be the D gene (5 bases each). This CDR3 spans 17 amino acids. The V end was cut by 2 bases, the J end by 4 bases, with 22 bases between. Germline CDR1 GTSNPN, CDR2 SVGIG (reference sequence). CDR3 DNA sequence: TGTGCCTGGAGTCCCGGGACCTCTCCTTTCGGGTCAGATACGCAGTATTTT. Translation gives CAWSPGTSPFGSDTQYF.

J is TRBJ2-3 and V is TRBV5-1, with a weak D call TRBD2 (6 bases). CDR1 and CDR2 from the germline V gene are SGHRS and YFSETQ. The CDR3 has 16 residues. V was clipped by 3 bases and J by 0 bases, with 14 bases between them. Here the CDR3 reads CASSSYAGGSTDTQYF. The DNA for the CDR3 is TGCGCCAGCAGCTCCTACGCCGGGGGTAGCACAGATACGCAGTATTTT.

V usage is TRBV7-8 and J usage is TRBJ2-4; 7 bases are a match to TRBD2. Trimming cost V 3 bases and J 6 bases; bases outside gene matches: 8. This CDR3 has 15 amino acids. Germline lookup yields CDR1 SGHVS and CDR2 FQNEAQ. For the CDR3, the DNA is TGTGCCAGCAGCTTGGGGGGGATGTCCCTAAACATTCAGTACTTC. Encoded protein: CASSLGGMSLNIQYF.

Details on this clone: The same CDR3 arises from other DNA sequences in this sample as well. The CDR3 here is CASSGLAGGNEQFF. CDR3 bases: TGTGCCAGCAGTGGACTAGCGGGGGGGAATGAGCAGTTCTTC. This chain uses TRBV6-4 with TRBJ2-1, with 14 bases matching TRBD2. Germline trimming cut 4 bases from V and 7 bases from J; bases unmatched to any gene: 0. The CDR3 is 14 amino acids. Looked up from germline, CDR1 is MRHNA and CDR2 is SNTAGT.

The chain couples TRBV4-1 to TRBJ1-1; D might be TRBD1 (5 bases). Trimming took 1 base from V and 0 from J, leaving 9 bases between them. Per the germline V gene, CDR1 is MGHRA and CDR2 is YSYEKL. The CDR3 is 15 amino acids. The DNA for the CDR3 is TGCGCCAGCAGCCAAGGGTCAGGGATGAACACTGAAGCTTTCTTT. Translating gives CASSQGSGMNTEAFF.